This passage covers 19 T cell receptor beta chains from one sample sequenced in a study of T cell repertoires in cytomegalovirus infection. Their cognate antigens are unknown. TCRdb re-derived calls from the reads in MiXCR, one entry per CDR3 protein. The sample consists of 80,000 or so distinct CDR3 sequences, around 25% of them appearing once. This specimen consisted of CD8+ T cells from cultured PBMCs, obtained from culture after CMV antigen stimulation. Receptors originate from a human donor in good health (CMV status not recorded). Some clones in this sample may be carry-over from other donors' samples.

This chain connects TRBV12-3 or TRBV12-4 to TRBJ2-1, with D perhaps matching TRBD1 (5 bases). The CDR3 is 14 amino acids. V lost 2 bases and J lost 3, with 8 bases in between. In nucleotides, the CDR3 is TGTGCCAGCAGTTTATACAGGCTCTACAATGAGCAGTTCTTC. This encodes CASSLYRLYNEQFF.

This clonotype was detected many times. The chain has TRBV12-3 or TRBV12-4 and TRBJ2-1; 9 bases fit TRBD2. Trimming took 2 bases from V and 6 from J; bases not matched to a gene: 5. The CDR3 spans 15 residues. The CDR3 here is CASSLLAGAGNEQFF. The CDR3 region has the DNA TGTGCCAGCAGTTTATTAGCGGGAGCGGGCAATGAGCAGTTCTTC.

This clonotype was picked up many times. The V and J genes are TRBV6-2 or TRBV6-3 and TRBJ1-6; D unclear. The V end was cut by 6 bases, the J end by 9 bases, with 18 bases between. This CDR3 comprises 15 residues. CDR1 MNHEY and CDR2 SVGEGT come from the germline V gene. The CDR3: CASSASDGEISPLHF. As DNA, the CDR3 is TGTGCCAGCAGCGCATCGGACGGGGAAATTTCACCCCTCCACTTT.

The rearrangement links TRBV19 to TRBJ2-1; 11 nucleotides line up with TRBD2. CDR3 length equals 15 residues. Trimming at V came to 4 bases and at J to 7 bases, leaving 6 bases not matched to a gene. From germline, CDR1 is LNHDA and CDR2 SQIVND (reference sequence). CDR3 DNA: TGTGCCAGTAGTACCCTAGCGGGAGGATCGAATGAGCAGTTCTTC. This encodes CASSTLAGGSNEQFF.

With regard to this clonotype: With a much larger clone just one base away, this may be a read error. The chain links TRBV7-2 to TRBJ2-7, with a weak D call TRBD2 (6 bases). The CDR3 length is 14 residues. Germline V gene sequence: CDR1 SGHTA, CDR2 FQGNSA. This chain's CDR3 is CVSTEAGGPYEQYF. In nucleotides, the CDR3 is TGTGTCAGCACGGAGGCAGGAGGGCCCTACGAGCAGTACTTC.

This clonotype was seen repeatedly, ten times or more. V usage is TRBV7-9 and J usage is TRBJ1-1; no firm D call. The CDR3 runs 12 residues. Germline loops: CDR1 SEHNR, CDR2 FQNEAQ (reference sequence). The V gene lost 5 bases and the J gene lost 1 base, with 5 bases spanning the gap. CDR3 region: CASSPQNTEAFF. The CDR3 bases are TGTGCCAGCAGCCCACAGAACACTGAAGCTTTCTTT.

This clonotype was seen more than once but under ten times. V is TRBV24-1 and J is TRBJ2-5; 13 positions agree with TRBD2. Looked up from germline, CDR1 is KGHDR and CDR2 is SFDVKD. The CDR3 sequence is 18 residues long. The V gene end was trimmed by 3 bases and the J gene end by 4 bases; junction bases not matched to a gene: 10. Here the CDR3 reads CATSDGLAGEAAGETQYF. Here the CDR3 DNA reads TGTGCCACCAGTGATGGACTAGCGGGAGAAGCGGCTGGAGAGACCCAGTACTTC.

This clonotype has more than one count but fewer than ten. The chain uses TRBV7-9 and TRBJ2-7; 12 positions match TRBD2. In germline, CDR1 is SEHNR, CDR2 FQNEAQ (reference sequence). The CDR3 consists of 15 residues. V lost 3 bases, J lost 5 bases, and 5 bases stayed unmatched. CDR3 amino acids: CASSLVLAGGDEQYF. The CDR3 DNA reads TGTGCCAGCAGCTTGGTACTAGCGGGGGGCGACGAGCAGTACTTC. Full variable domain (missing parts from reference TRBV7-9 and TRBJ2-7): DTGVSQNPRHKITKRGQNVTFRCDPISEHNRLYWYRQTLGQGPEFLTYFQNEAQLEKSRLLSDRFSAERPKGSFSTLEIQRTEQGDSAMYLCASSLVLAGGDEQYFGPGTRLTVT.

This clonotype was recorded a few times. The V gene is TRBV6-1, the J gene TRBJ2-5; the match to TRBD2 covers 10 bases. Germline CDR1 and CDR2: MNHNS and SASEGT. This CDR3 is 16 amino acids long. Trimming cost V 5 bases and J 0 bases; bases outside gene matches: 6. This CDR3 is CASSPLTSGDQETQYF. The CDR3 DNA reads as TGTGCCAGCAGTCCCCTCACTAGCGGGGACCAAGAGACCCAGTACTTC.

Concerning this clonotype: The CDR3 does not close with the conserved phenylalanine or tryptophan, likely indicating a read error. The V and J genes are TRBV15 and TRBJ1-4; TRBD1 matches 7 bases. V shed 8 bases and J 4 bases; nucleotides not matched to a gene: 4. CDR1 is LNHNV, CDR2 YYDKDF, per germline (reference sequence). The CDR3 has 13 residues. CDR3 protein: CATADRVNEKLFY. CDR3 DNA: TGTGCCACCGCCGACAGGGTTAATGAAAAACTGTTTTAT.

The chain employs TRBV6-2 or TRBV6-3 and TRBJ2-2; D may be TRBD1 (8 bases). The CDR3 runs 15 residues. Germline values: CDR1 MNHEY, CDR2 SVGEGT. V dropped 6 bases and J dropped 1 base, with 12 bases sitting between them. As DNA, the CDR3 is TGTGCCAGCAGATACAGGGGGGGGAACACCGGGGAGCTGTTTTTT. Translated, it gives CASRYRGGNTGELFF.

This clonotype occurred many times. Written as DNA, the CDR3 is TGTGCTAGTGGTTTCGAAAACAGGGTCTACAATGAGCAGTTCTTC. Translating it yields CASGFENRVYNEQFF. The chain uses TRBV12-5 and TRBJ2-1; the D gene is possibly TRBD1 (6 bases). V was cut by 3 bases and J by 3 bases, with 12 bases left in between. This CDR3 spans 15 amino acids. Germline CDR1 reads LGHNT; CDR2 reads FRNRAP.

This clonotype appeared many times. The chain joins TRBV6-5 to TRBJ2-7, with TRBD1 matching over 8 bases. Losses at the gene ends were 6 bases for V and 1 base for J; bases not matched to a gene: 8. This CDR3 comprises 15 residues. In germline, CDR1 is MNHEY, CDR2 SVGAGI. The CDR3 is CASRRGQGLSYEQYF. The CDR3 bases are TGTGCCAGCAGACGCGGACAGGGCTTGTCCTACGAGCAGTACTTC.

The chain uses TRBV10-2 and TRBJ1-1; 7 positions match TRBD1. The CDR3 extends over 11 amino acids. The V gene end was trimmed by 7 bases and the J gene end by 10 bases; junction bases not matched to a gene: 6. From germline, CDR1 is WSHSY and CDR2 SAAADI. The CDR3 region has the DNA TGCGCCAGCATGGGGACAGTTGGAGCTTTCTTT. This codes for CASMGTVGAFF.

This clonotype was recorded at least ten times. V and J are TRBV7-2 and TRBJ2-7; D not certain. The germline V gene has CDR1 SGHTA and CDR2 FQGNSA. This CDR3 spans 13 amino acids. Trimming shortened V by 5 bases and J by 5 bases, and 13 bases separated the two germline ends. CDR3 region: CASSLLGSDEQYF. CDR3 nucleotide sequence: TGTGCCAGCAGCCTCCTCGGATCGGACGAGCAGTACTTC.

V usage is TRBV9 and J usage is TRBJ2-1; D gene uncertain. The CDR3 runs to 16 residues. V was cut by 2 bases and J by 10 bases, with 22 bases left in between. Germline-derived CDR1 and CDR2 are SGDLS and YYNGEE. For the CDR3, the DNA is TGTGCCAGCAGCGTCAATTGGGTTGTAGGTCTAAGAGAGCAGTTCTTC. This encodes CASSVNWVVGLREQFF.

This clonotype was observed a few times. This chain joins TRBV4-3 and TRBJ2-7, with 7 bases matching TRBD2. The CDR3 is made up of 15 amino acids. Germline CDR1 LGHNA, CDR2 YSLEER. V shed 3 bases, J shed 3 bases, and the junction held 8 bases outside the gene matches. DNA for the CDR3: TGCGCCAGCAGCCAGAGCTCCAGCGGGATCTACGAGCAGTACTTC. Amino acids: CASSQSSSGIYEQYF.

In regard to this clonotype: A much larger clone lies a single base off, so this may be a read error. The V gene is TRBV7-2, the J gene TRBJ1-2; no reliable D call. The germline V gene has CDR1 SGHTA and CDR2 FQGNSA. CDR3 size: 15 residues. CDR3 region: CASSLGGGDLDGNTF. The DNA of the CDR3 is TGTGCCAGCAGCTTAGGTGGCGGTGACTTGGATGGCAACACCTTC.

The chain carries TRBV11-2 and TRBJ2-3; D gene unclear. Germline CDR1 and CDR2: SGHAT and FQNNGV. Trimming took off 6 bases at V and 4 bases at J, with 11 bases between the two ends. This CDR3 spans 13 amino acids. As DNA, the CDR3 is TGTGCCAGCAGTTTTTTACGGGCAGATACGCAGTATTTT. Protein sequence: CASSFLRADTQYF.